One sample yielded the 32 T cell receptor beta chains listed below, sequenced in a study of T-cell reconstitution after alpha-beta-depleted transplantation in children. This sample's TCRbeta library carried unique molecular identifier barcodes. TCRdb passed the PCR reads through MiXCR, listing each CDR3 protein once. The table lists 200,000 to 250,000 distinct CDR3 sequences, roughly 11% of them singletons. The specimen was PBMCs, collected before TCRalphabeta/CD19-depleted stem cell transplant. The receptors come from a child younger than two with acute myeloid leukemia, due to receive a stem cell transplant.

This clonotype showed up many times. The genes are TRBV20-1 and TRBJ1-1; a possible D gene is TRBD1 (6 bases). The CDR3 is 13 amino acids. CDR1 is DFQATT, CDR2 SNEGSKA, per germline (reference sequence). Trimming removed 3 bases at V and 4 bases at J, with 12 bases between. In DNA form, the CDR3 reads TGCAGTGCTAGCCAGGGGCGAAGCACTGAAGCTTTCTTT. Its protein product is CSASQGRSTEAFF.

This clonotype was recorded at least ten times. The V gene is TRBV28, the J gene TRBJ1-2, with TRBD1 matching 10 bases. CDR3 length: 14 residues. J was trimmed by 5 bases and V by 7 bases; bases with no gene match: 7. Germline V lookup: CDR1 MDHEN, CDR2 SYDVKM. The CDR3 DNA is TGTGCCAGCATCCCAGGGGGACAGGGGTATGGCTACACCTTC. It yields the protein CASIPGGQGYGYTF.

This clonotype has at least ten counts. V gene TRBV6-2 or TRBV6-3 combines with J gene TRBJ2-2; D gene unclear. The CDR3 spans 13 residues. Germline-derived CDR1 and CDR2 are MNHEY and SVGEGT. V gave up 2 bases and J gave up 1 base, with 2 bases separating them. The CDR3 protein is CASSYLNTGELFF. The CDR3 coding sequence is TGTGCCAGCAGTTACCTGAACACCGGGGAGCTGTTTTTT.

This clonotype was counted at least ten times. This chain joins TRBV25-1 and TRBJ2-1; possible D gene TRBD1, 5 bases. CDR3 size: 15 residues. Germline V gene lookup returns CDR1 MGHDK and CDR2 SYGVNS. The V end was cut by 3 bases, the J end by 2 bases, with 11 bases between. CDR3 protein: CASSETTGTYNEQFF. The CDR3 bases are TGTGCCAGCAGTGAGACAACAGGTACCTACAATGAGCAGTTCTTC.

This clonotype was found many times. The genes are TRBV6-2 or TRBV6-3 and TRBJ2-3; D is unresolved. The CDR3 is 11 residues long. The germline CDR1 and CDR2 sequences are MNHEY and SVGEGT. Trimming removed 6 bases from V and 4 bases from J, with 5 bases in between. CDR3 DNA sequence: TGTGCCAGCAGCCCGTCAGATACGCAGTATTTT. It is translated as CASSPSDTQYF.

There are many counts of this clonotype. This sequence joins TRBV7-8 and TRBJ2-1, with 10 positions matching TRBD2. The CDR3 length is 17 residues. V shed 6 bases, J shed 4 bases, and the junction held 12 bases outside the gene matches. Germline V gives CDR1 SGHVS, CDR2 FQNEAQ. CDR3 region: CASRPRKPGLAYNEQFF. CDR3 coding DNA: TGTGCCAGCAGGCCCCGGAAACCGGGACTAGCGTACAATGAGCAGTTCTTC.

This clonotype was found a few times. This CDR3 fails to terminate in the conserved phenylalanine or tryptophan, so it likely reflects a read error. The CDR3 DNA follows: TGTGCCAGCAGTTTAGGGGGACTTTATGGCTACACCTAC. It encodes CASSLGGLYGYTY. J is TRBJ1-2 and V is TRBV12-3 or TRBV12-4; TRBD1 is a possible D gene (5 bases). Trimming removed 1 base from V and 5 bases from J, with 8 bases in between. The CDR3 is 13 residues long.

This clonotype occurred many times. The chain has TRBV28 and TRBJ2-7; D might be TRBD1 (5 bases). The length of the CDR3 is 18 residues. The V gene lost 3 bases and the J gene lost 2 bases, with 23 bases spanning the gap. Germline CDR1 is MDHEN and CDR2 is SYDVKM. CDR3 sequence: CASSFGAQLKTNTYEQYF. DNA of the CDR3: TGTGCCAGCAGTTTTGGGGCGCAACTCAAGACGAATACCTACGAGCAGTACTTC.

The CDR3 DNA sequence: TGCGCCAGCAGCGTATATTTCACCCAGGAGCAGTTCTTC. It specifies CASSVYFTQEQFF. The J gene is TRBJ2-1, the V gene TRBV5-1; D not certain. CDR3 length: 13 residues. Germline CDR1 is SGHRS and CDR2 is YFSETQ. V was shortened by 4 bases and J by 10 bases, with 15 bases between the two germline ends.

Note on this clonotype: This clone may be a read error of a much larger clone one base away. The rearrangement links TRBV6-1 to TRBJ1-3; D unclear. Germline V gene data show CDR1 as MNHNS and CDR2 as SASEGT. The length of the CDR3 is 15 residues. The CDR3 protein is CASSTDGDSGNIIYF. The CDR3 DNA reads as TGTGCCAGCAGCACCGACGGAGACTCTGGAAACATCATATATTTT.

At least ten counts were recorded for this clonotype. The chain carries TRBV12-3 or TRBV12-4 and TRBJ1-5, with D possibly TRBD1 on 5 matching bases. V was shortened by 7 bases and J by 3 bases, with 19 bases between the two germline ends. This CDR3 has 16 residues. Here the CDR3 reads CASTASRGTPNQPQHF. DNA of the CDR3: TGTGCCAGCACCGCATCGAGGGGAACACCCAATCAGCCCCAGCATTTT.

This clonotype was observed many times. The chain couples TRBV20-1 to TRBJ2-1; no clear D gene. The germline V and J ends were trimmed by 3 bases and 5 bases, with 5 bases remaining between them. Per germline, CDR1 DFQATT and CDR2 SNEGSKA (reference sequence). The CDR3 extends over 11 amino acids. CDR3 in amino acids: CSARLNNEQFF. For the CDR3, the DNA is TGCAGTGCTAGGTTAAACAATGAGCAGTTCTTC.

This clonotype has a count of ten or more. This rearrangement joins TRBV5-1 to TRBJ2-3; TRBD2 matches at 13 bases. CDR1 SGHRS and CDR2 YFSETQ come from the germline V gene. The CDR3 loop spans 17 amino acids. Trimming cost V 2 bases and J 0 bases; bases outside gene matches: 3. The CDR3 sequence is CASSFGLAGASTDTQYF. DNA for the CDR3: TGCGCCAGCAGCTTCGGACTAGCGGGGGCTAGCACAGATACGCAGTATTTT.

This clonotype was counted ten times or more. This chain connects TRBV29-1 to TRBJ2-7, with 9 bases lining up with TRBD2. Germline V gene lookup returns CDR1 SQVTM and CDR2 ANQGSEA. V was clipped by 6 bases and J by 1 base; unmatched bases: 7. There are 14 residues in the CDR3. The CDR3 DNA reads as TGCAGCGTCGGGGGACTAGCTCGTTCCTACGAGCAGTACTTC. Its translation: CSVGGLARSYEQYF.

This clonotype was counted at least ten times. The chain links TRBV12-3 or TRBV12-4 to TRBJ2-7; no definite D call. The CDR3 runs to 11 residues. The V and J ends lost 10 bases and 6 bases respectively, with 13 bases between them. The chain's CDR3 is CATARAGEQYF. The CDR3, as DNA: TGTGCCACCGCTCGGGCCGGCGAGCAGTACTTC.

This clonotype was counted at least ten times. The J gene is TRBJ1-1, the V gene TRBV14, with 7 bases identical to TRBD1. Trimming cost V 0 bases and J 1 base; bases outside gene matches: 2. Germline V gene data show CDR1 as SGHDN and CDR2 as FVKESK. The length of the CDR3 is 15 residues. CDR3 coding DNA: TGTGCCAGCAGCCAAGATCGACAGGGGAACACTGAAGCTTTCTTT. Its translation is CASSQDRQGNTEAFF.

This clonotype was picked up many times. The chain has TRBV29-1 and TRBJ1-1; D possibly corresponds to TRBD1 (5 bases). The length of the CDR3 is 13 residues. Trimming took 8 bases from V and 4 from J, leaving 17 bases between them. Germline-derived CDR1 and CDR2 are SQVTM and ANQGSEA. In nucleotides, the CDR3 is TGCAGCCCTGACCCGTGGGGGGTCACTGAAGCTTTCTTT. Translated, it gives CSPDPWGVTEAFF.

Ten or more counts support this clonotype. The CDR3 loop reads CASSLRGVGYTF. The CDR3 DNA reads as TGTGCCAGCAGTTTGAGGGGAGTGGGCTACACCTTC. V is TRBV12-3 or TRBV12-4 and J is TRBJ1-2; the D gene is possibly TRBD1 (5 bases). Between the trimmed V and J ends, which lost 3 bases and 8 bases, there was a span of 10 bases. This CDR3 is built from 12 residues.

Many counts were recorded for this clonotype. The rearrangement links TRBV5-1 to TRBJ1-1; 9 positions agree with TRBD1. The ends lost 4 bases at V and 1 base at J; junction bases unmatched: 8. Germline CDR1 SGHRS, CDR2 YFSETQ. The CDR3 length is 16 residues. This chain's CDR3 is CASSPNPDRGNTEAFF. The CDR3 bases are TGCGCCAGCAGCCCGAACCCGGACAGGGGGAACACTGAAGCTTTCTTT.

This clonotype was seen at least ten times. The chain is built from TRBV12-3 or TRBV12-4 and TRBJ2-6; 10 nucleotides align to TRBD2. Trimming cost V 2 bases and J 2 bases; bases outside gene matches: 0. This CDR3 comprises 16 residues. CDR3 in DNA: TGTGCCAGCAGTTTAAGCGGGAGGGCTGGGGCCAACGTCCTGACTTTC. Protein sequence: CASSLSGRAGANVLTF.

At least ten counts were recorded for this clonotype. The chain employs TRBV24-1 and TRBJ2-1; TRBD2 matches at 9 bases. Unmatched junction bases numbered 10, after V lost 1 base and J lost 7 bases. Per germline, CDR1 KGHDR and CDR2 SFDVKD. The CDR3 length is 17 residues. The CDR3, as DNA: TGTGCCACCAGTGATTTTCGGAGCGGGGGGTTGGGGAATGAGCAGTTCTTC. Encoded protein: CATSDFRSGGLGNEQFF.

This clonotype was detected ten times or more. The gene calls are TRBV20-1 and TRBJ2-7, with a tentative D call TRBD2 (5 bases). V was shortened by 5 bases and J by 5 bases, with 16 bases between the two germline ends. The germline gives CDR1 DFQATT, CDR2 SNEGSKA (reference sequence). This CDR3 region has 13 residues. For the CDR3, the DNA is TGCAGTGCTCCCACCGCTAGCACCAACGAGCAGTACTTC. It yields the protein CSAPTASTNEQYF.

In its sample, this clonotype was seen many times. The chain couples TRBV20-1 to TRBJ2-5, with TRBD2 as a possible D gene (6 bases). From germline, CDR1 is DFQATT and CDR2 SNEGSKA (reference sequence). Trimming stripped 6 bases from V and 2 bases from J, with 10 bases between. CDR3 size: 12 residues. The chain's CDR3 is CSALRGQETQYF. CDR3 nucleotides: TGCAGTGCCCTTCGGGGGCAAGAGACCCAGTACTTC.

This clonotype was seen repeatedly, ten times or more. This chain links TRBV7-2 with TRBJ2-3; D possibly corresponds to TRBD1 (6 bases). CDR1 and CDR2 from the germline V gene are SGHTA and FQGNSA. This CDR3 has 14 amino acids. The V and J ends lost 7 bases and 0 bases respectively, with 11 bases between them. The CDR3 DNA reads TGTGCCAGCACCCGGACAGTTAGCACAGATACGCAGTATTTT. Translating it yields CASTRTVSTDTQYF.

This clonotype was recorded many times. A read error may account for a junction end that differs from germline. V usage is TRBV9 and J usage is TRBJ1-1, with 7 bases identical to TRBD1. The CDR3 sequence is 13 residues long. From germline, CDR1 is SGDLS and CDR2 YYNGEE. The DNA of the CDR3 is TGCGCCAGCAGCGTAGACAGGGACACTGAAGCTTTCTTT. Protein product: CASSVDRDTEAFF.

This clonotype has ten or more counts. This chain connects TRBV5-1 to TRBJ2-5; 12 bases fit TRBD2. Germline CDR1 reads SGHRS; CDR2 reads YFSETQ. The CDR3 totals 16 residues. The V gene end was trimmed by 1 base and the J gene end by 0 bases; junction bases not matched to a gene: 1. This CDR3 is CASSLWTSGDQETQYF. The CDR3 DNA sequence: TGCGCCAGCAGCTTGTGGACTAGCGGGGACCAAGAGACCCAGTACTTC.

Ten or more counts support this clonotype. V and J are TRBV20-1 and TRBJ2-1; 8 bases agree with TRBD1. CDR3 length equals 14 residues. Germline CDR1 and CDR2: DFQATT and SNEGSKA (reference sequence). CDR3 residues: CKTQGAQFYNEQFF. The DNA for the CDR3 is TGCAAGACGCAGGGGGCTCAGTTCTACAATGAGCAGTTCTTC.

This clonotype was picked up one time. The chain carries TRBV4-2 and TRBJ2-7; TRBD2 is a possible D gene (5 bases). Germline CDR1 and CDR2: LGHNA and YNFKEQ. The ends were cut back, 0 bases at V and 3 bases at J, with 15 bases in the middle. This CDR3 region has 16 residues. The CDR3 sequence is CASSQDLGRAFYEQYF. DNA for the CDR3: TGTGCCAGCAGCCAAGATCTTGGGCGGGCCTTCTACGAGCAGTACTTC.

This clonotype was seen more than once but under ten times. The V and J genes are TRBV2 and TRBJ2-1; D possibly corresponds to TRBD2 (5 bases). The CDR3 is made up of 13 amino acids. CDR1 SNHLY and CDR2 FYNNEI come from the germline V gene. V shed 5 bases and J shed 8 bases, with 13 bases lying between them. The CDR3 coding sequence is TGTGCCAGCAGTCCTTTCTGGGGAGATGAGCAGTTCTTC. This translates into CASSPFWGDEQFF.

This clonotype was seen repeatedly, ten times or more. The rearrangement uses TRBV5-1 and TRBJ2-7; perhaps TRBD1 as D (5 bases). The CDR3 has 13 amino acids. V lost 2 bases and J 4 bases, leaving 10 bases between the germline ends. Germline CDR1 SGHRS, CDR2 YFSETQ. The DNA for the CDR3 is TGCGCCAGCAGCTTTCAGGGATGGTACGAGCAGTACTTC. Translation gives CASSFQGWYEQYF.

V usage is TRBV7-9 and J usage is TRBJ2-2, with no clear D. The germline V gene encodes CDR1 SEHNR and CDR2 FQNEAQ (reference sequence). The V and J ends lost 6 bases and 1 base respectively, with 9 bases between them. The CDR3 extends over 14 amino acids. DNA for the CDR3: TGTGCCAGCAGGAAGAGACAGAACACCGGGGAGCTGTTTTTT. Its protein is CASRKRQNTGELFF.

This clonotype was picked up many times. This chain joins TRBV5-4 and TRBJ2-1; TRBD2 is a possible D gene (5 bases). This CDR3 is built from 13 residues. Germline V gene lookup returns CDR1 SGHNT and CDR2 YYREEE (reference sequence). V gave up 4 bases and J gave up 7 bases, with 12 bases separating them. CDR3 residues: CASSEGSRNEQFF. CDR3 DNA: TGTGCCAGCAGCGAAGGGAGCCGGAATGAGCAGTTCTTC.